The 26 T cell receptor beta chains below all came from one sample that was sequenced in a study of shared clonotypes between healthy human individuals. Only in-frame clones appear in the TCRdb table, and some are missing; sequencing was by immunoSEQ multiplex PCR. The top ten hold nearly 25% of the sample, which has approximately 810,000 clones, around 93% seen once. Only CD45RO-negative cells positively selected for CCR7 counted as naive CD8 cells, so terminally differentiated effector memory CD45RA+ cells were excluded. The specimen was naive CD8+ T cells sorted from blood. These receptors originate from a young man in good health.

V usage is TRBV5-5 and J usage is TRBJ2-6, with TRBD2 matching 9 bases. The CDR3 is made up of 18 amino acids. The V and J ends lost 0 bases and 2 bases, in that order; junction bases with no gene match: 6. Germline CDR1 SGHKS, CDR2 YYEKEE (reference sequence). CDR3 nucleotides: TGTGCCAGCAGCTTGGTGCCTAGCGGGATCCCTGGGGCCAACGTCCTGACTTTC. Encoded protein: CASSLVPSGIPGANVLTF.

This clone was seen only once. The V and J genes are TRBV28 and TRBJ2-7; 7 nucleotides agree with TRBD1. The V gene end was trimmed by 5 bases and the J gene end by 3 bases; junction bases not matched to a gene: 16. Germline values: CDR1 MDHEN, CDR2 SYDVKM. The CDR3 spans 17 residues. The CDR3, as DNA: TGTGCCAGCAGTCCGGGGACATTGGTGACAGGGCGCTACGAGCAGTACTTC. It encodes CASSPGTLVTGRYEQYF.

V usage is TRBV11-2 and J usage is TRBJ2-4, with TRBD2 as a possible D gene (5 bases). Germline lookup yields CDR1 SGHAT and CDR2 FQNNGV. Trimming removed 5 bases from V and 5 bases from J, with 10 bases in between. CDR3 length: 13 residues. The CDR3 DNA reads as TGTGCCAGCAGCCAGACGGAGGAAAACATTCAGTACTTC. This translates into CASSQTEENIQYF. The whole variable domain, filled in from reference TRBV11-2 and TRBJ2-4, reads EAGVAQSPRYKIIEKRQSVAFWCNPISGHATLYWYQQILGQGPKLLIQFQNNGVVDDSQLPKDRFSAERLKGVDSTLKIQPAKLEDSAVYLCASSQTEENIQYFGAGTRLSVL.

This chain connects TRBV9 to TRBJ2-1; the D gene is possibly TRBD2 (6 bases). The CDR3 sequence is 16 residues long. Germline lookup yields CDR1 SGDLS and CDR2 YYNGEE. With 0 bases removed from V and 3 bases from J, the gap between germline ends came to 13 bases. CDR3: CASSVGDSPRYNEQFF. The DNA of the CDR3 is TGTGCCAGCAGCGTAGGGGACTCGCCCCGCTACAATGAGCAGTTCTTC. Complete variable domain (other parts from reference TRBV9 and TRBJ2-1): DSGVTQTPKHLITATGQRVTLRCSPRSGDLSVYWYQQSLDQGLQFLIQYYNGEERAKGNILERFSAQQFPDLHSELNLSSLELGDSALYFCASSVGDSPRYNEQFFGPGTRLTVL.

The CDR3 here is CASSHGGSYNEQFF. CDR3 DNA sequence: TGCGCCAGCAGCCACGGGGGGTCCTACAATGAGCAGTTCTTC. The V and J genes are TRBV4-3 and TRBJ2-1, with 7 bases lining up with TRBD2. Unmatched junction bases numbered 0, after V lost 3 bases and J lost 1 base. The germline gives CDR1 LGHNA, CDR2 YSLEER. This CDR3 spans 14 amino acids.

The chain combines TRBV29-1 with TRBJ1-1; D is unclear. Between the trimmed V and J ends, which lost 6 bases and 5 bases, there was a span of 16 bases. Germline CDR1 is SQVTM and CDR2 is ANQGSEA. The CDR3 spans 13 residues. The CDR3 spells CSVLRDGNTEAFF. The CDR3 DNA sequence: TGCAGCGTCCTACGCGATGGAAATACTGAAGCTTTCTTT. The variable domain in full, with the rest retrieved from reference TRBV29-1 and TRBJ1-1, is SAVISQKPSRDICQRGTSLTIQCQVDSQVTMMFWYRQQPGQSLTLIATANQGSEATYESGFVIDKFPISRPNLTFSTLTVSNMSPEDSSIYLCSVLRDGNTEAFFGQGTRLTVV.

This chain links TRBV6-6 with TRBJ2-3, with D maybe TRBD2 (6 bases). Trimming stripped 8 bases from V and 2 bases from J, with 11 bases between. The germline CDR1 and CDR2 sequences are MNHNY and SVGAGI (reference sequence). This CDR3 contains 13 residues. CDR3 in amino acids: CASLSGFTDTQYF. CDR3 DNA: TGTGCCAGCCTGAGCGGGTTCACAGATACGCAGTATTTT.

The rearrangement links TRBV7-9 to TRBJ2-7; 7 positions match TRBD1. In germline, CDR1 is SEHNR, CDR2 FQNEAQ (reference sequence). The V gene end was trimmed by 5 bases and the J gene end by 4 bases; junction bases not matched to a gene: 8. There are 14 residues in the CDR3. The CDR3 protein is CASSPQTGRYEQYF. The CDR3 nucleotides read TGTGCCAGCAGCCCCCAGACAGGGCGTTACGAGCAGTACTTC.

V usage is TRBV6-5 and J usage is TRBJ2-7; TRBD2 aligns across 8 bases. Germline V gene data show CDR1 as MNHEY and CDR2 as SVGAGI. The CDR3 contains 13 residues. The J segment lost 3 bases and the V segment lost 6 bases, leaving 4 bases of the junction unmatched. The CDR3: CASSSGTSYEQYF. In DNA form, the CDR3 reads TGTGCCAGCAGCTCCGGGACTAGCTACGAGCAGTACTTC.

The chain couples TRBV10-3 to TRBJ2-7; 10 bases line up with TRBD1. In germline, CDR1 is ENHRY, CDR2 SYGVKD. J lost 2 bases, V lost 6 bases, and 4 bases had no gene match. The CDR3 has 14 amino acids. Here the CDR3 reads CAISGTGVPYEQYF. In DNA form, the CDR3 reads TGTGCCATCAGCGGGACAGGGGTTCCCTACGAGCAGTACTTC.

V and J are TRBV6-5 and TRBJ2-2, with D possibly matching TRBD2 (5 bases). This CDR3 spans 15 amino acids. Germline V CDR1 and CDR2: MNHEY, SVGAGI. V lost 4 bases to trimming and J lost 0 bases, with 9 bases between them. CDR3 in amino acids: CASSSTGTNTGELFF. CDR3 coding DNA: TGTGCCAGCAGTTCTACGGGGACGAACACCGGGGAGCTGTTTTTT.

The chain employs TRBV7-9 and TRBJ2-3; a weak D match, TRBD2 (6 bases). The CDR3 loop spans 16 amino acids. The ends were cut back, 3 bases at V and 6 bases at J, with 19 bases in the middle. In germline, CDR1 is SEHNR, CDR2 FQNEAQ (reference sequence). For the CDR3, the DNA is TGTGCCAGCAGCTTGGAGAGGGAGGAGTCAGGGGATACGCAGTATTTT. Its translation: CASSLEREESGDTQYF.

This clone was recorded once. The chain recombines TRBV6-5 with TRBJ1-2; TRBD1 is a possible D gene (6 bases). The germline V gene has CDR1 MNHEY and CDR2 SVGAGI. V lost 2 bases and J 5 bases, leaving 9 bases between the germline ends. The CDR3 consists of 13 residues. CDR3 nucleotide sequence: TGTGCCAGCAGTTACGGACAGCATTATGGCTACACCTTC. Protein sequence: CASSYGQHYGYTF.

The chain joins TRBV27 to TRBJ1-5; 8 nucleotides align to TRBD1. Germline V gene data show CDR1 as MNHEY and CDR2 as SMNVEV (reference sequence). V shed 4 bases and J 2 bases; nucleotides not matched to a gene: 10. The CDR3 contains 17 residues. The CDR3 region is CASSSLSGGGGNQPQHF. DNA of the CDR3: TGTGCCAGCAGTTCCCTTTCAGGGGGCGGGGGCAATCAGCCCCAGCATTTT.

This rearrangement joins TRBV7-6 to TRBJ2-4; the D gene is possibly TRBD1 (5 bases). Germline loops: CDR1 SGHVS, CDR2 FNYEAQ. The CDR3 sequence is 17 residues long. Trimming pared 1 base from V and 2 bases from J, leaving 15 bases between. The CDR3 DNA is TGTGCCAGCAGCTTAGGGGGCGCGAGGAGTTCCAAAAACATTCAGTACTTC. This encodes CASSLGGARSSKNIQYF.

The genes are TRBV27 and TRBJ2-7; possible D gene TRBD2, 5 bases. CDR3 length: 14 residues. Looked up from germline, CDR1 is MNHEY and CDR2 is SMNVEV (reference sequence). V was clipped by 8 bases and J by 0 bases, with 14 bases between them. The CDR3 region is CASAKDTSSYEQYF. The DNA for the CDR3 is TGTGCCAGCGCAAAAGACACTAGCTCCTACGAGCAGTACTTC.

In its sample, this clone was seen once. CDR3 sequence: CASDSPYEQYF. The CDR3 nucleotides are TGTGCCAGCGATTCCCCCTACGAGCAGTACTTC. This chain joins TRBV2 and TRBJ2-7; no clear D. Germline V gene lookup returns CDR1 SNHLY and CDR2 FYNNEI. The CDR3 is 11 residues long. Trimming took off 8 bases at V and 2 bases at J, with 7 bases between the two ends.

The chain has TRBV27 and TRBJ1-1; D is perhaps TRBD1 (5 bases). Germline V lookup: CDR1 MNHEY, CDR2 SMNVEV (reference sequence). The CDR3 sequence is 13 residues long. The V end was cut by 6 bases, the J end by 5 bases, with 13 bases between. The CDR3 sequence: CASSPGGKTEAFF. The CDR3 nucleotides read TGTGCCAGCAGCCCGGGGGGAAAGACTGAAGCTTTCTTT.

This chain connects TRBV6-5 to TRBJ2-7; TRBD1 is a possible D gene (6 bases). Deletions cut 2 bases from V and 0 bases from J, with 8 bases between. There are 14 residues in the CDR3. The germline CDR1 and CDR2 sequences are MNHEY and SVGAGI. CDR3 protein: CASSYRDTSYEQYF. The DNA of the CDR3 is TGTGCCAGCAGTTACCGGGACACCTCCTACGAGCAGTACTTC.

The count of this clone is one. The chain uses TRBV5-6 and TRBJ2-7; TRBD2 agrees at 7 bases. The CDR3 runs to 15 residues. Germline V gene lookup returns CDR1 SGHDT and CDR2 YYEEEE. V lost 2 bases and J lost 3; bases outside the gene matches: 8. The CDR3 bases are TGTGCCAGCAGCTTTAAACTAGCGACCATCTACGAGCAGTACTTC. It specifies CASSFKLATIYEQYF.

The J gene is TRBJ2-3, the V gene TRBV7-6, with 7 bases aligning to TRBD2. Germline CDR1 reads SGHVS; CDR2 reads FNYEAQ. V dropped 0 bases and J dropped 6; count of bases not matched to a gene: 6. The CDR3 extends over 15 amino acids. CDR3 sequence: CASSLAWRERDTQYF. As DNA, the CDR3 is TGTGCCAGCAGCTTAGCGTGGCGGGAGCGGGATACGCAGTATTTT.

This clone came up once. The chain has TRBV13 and TRBJ2-1, with TRBD1 matching 10 bases. Germline V CDR1 and CDR2: PRHDT, FYEKMQ (reference sequence). After removal of 3 bases from V and 1 base from J, the junction contained 15 bases not matched to a gene. This CDR3 comprises 20 residues. The DNA for the CDR3 is TGTGCCAGCAGCTTTACTCGCGCCGGGACAGGGGTGGTGTCCTACAATGAGCAGTTCTTC. Translating it yields CASSFTRAGTGVVSYNEQFF.

The J gene is TRBJ2-7, the V gene TRBV9; D not resolved. Trimming removed 0 bases at V and 3 bases at J, with 10 bases between. The germline V gene encodes CDR1 SGDLS and CDR2 YYNGEE. The CDR3 sequence is 14 residues long. The CDR3 DNA reads TGTGCCAGCAGCGTAGAGGGCCGTAACTACGAGCAGTACTTC. Protein sequence: CASSVEGRNYEQYF. Using reference TRBV9 and TRBJ2-7 for the parts outside the CDR3, the full variable domain is DSGVTQTPKHLITATGQRVTLRCSPRSGDLSVYWYQQSLDQGLQFLIQYYNGEERAKGNILERFSAQQFPDLHSELNLSSLELGDSALYFCASSVEGRNYEQYFGPGTRLTVT.

This chain uses TRBV25-1 with TRBJ1-2; D not resolved. The CDR3 is 13 amino acids. Trimming stripped 4 bases from V and 2 bases from J, with 8 bases between. Germline CDR1 and CDR2: MGHDK and SYGVNS. This CDR3 is CASSAGRNYGYTF. The CDR3 DNA reads TGTGCCAGCAGTGCAGGACGGAACTATGGCTACACCTTC.

This sequence joins TRBV9 and TRBJ2-7; 7 bases are shared with TRBD1. Trimming cost V 0 bases and J 5 bases; bases outside gene matches: 8. Germline assignment: CDR1 SGDLS and CDR2 YYNGEE. The CDR3 covers 15 residues. In DNA form, the CDR3 reads TGTGCCAGCAGCGTAGAAGGGGGCCTCGGGAACGAGCAGTACTTC. Its protein product is CASSVEGGLGNEQYF.

About this clone itself: Other DNA variants within this sample encode the same CDR3. The V gene is TRBV9, the J gene TRBJ2-7; 7 nucleotides agree with TRBD1. Germline lookup yields CDR1 SGDLS and CDR2 YYNGEE. CDR3 length equals 14 residues. V shed 2 bases and J 0 bases; nucleotides not matched to a gene: 2. The CDR3 region has the DNA TGTGCCAGCAGCGTCCGGGACAGCTCCTACGAGCAGTACTTC. Translating it yields CASSVRDSSYEQYF.